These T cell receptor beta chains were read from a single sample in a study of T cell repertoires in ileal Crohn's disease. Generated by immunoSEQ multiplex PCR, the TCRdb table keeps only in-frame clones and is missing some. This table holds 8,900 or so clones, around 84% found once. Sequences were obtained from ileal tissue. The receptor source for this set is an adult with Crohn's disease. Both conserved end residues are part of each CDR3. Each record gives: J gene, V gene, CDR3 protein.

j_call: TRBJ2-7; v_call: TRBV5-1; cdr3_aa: CASSGQGYEQYF
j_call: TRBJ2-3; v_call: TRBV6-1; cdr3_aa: CASSDRSTRTQYF
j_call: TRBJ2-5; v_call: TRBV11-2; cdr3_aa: CASSLRGGRETQYF
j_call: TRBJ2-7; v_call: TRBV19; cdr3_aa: CASSISRGGRAEEQYF
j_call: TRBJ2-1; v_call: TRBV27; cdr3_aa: CASKGAGLNEQFF
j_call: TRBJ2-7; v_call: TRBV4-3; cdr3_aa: CASSQAYSGTSGRYEQYF
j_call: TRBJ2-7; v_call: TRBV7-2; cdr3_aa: CASSLGLAGEQYF
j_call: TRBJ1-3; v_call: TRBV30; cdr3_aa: CAWGGTGRSSGNTIYF
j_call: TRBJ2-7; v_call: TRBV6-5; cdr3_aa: CASSPGLADYEQYF
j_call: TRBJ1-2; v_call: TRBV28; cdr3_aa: CASSLWGGAPYGYTF
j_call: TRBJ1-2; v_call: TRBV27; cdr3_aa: CASSLSGERVYGYTF
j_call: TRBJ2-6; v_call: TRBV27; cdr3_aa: CASSHGAVGANVLTF
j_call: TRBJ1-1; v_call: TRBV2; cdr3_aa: CASRLQAVNTEAFF
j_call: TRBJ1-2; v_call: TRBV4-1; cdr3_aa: CASSQVLRDRYGYTF
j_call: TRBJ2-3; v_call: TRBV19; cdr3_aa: CASSIGTDTQYF
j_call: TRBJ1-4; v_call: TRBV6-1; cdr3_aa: CASRGTGGSEKLFF
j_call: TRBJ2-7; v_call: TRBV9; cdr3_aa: CASSANRDRAYEQYF
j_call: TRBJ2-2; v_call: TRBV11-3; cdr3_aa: CASSLGGANTGELFF
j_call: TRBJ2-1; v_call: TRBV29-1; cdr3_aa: CSVEGVGSSYNEQFF
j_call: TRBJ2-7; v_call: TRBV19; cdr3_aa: CASSIQVVGEQYF
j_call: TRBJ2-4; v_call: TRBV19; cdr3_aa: CASSMLARGVTKNIQYF
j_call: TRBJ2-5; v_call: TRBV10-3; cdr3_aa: CAISGRDRDYQETQYF
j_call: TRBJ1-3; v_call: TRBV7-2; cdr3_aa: CASSPQTTSGNTIYF
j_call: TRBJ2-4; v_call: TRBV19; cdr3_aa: CASSPLLSGVTKNIQYF
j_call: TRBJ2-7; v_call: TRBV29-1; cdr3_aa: CSVYQGTGSYEQYF
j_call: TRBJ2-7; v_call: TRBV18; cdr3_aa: CASSPPSGSREQYF
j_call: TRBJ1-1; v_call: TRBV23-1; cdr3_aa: CASMAGTRDTEAFF
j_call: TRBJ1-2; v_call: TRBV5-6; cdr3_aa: CASSLGVGVRTNYGYTF
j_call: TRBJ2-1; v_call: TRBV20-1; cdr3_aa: CSAGNVDEQFF
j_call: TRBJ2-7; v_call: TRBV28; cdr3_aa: CASFSLSSYEQYF
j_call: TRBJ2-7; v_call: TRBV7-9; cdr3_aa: CASSWDVGKESYEQYF
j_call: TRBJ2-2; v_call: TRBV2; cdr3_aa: CASILAGYTGELFF
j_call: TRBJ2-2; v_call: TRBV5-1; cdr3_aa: CASRETNTGELFF
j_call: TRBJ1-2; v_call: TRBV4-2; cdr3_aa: CASSAQRGQGDYGYTF
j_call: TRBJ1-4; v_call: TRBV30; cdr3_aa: CAVSLGGFATNEKLFF
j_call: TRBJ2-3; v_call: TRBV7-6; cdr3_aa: CASSPVSLSTDTQYF
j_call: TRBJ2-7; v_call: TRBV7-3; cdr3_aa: CASSLDWGEQYF
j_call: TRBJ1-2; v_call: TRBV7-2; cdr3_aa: CASSSLRDSNYGYTF
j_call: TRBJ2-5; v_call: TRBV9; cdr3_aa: CASSAGLAGETQYF
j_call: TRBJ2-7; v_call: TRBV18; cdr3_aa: CASSPQDYYEQYF
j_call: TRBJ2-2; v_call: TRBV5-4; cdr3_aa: CASSRSNDKHTGELFF